These 9 T cell receptor beta chains were all obtained from the same sample, sequenced in a study of T cells after yellow fever vaccination. TCRdb called the 5' RACE reads again in MiXCR, with one record for every CDR3 protein. The table lists around 310,000 distinct CDR3 sequences, around 4.4% of them singletons. Sequences were derived from PBMCs, sampled 15 days after the yellow fever booster vaccination. All receptors come from a man between 18 and 29 years old who received the YFV17D yellow fever vaccine.

This clonotype has only a few counts. The V gene is TRBV27, the J gene TRBJ1-1; weak D call: TRBD1 (6 bases). CDR3 size: 16 residues. The V end was cut by 5 bases, the J end by 0 bases, with 16 bases between. The germline gives CDR1 MNHEY, CDR2 SMNVEV (reference sequence). The CDR3 sequence is CASSQYRARMNTEAFF. The CDR3 DNA is TGTGCCAGCAGTCAATACAGGGCCCGCATGAACACTGAAGCTTTCTTT.

This chain uses TRBV4-3 with TRBJ2-1; 9 positions agree with TRBD1. Germline loops: CDR1 LGHNA, CDR2 YSLEER. This CDR3 comprises 15 residues. V lost 4 bases and J lost 9; bases outside the gene matches: 10. The CDR3 DNA sequence: TGCGCCAGCAGCCCTCATTCACAGGGGGCTGTTGAGCAGTTCTTC. Protein: CASSPHSQGAVEQFF.

The chain combines TRBV19 with TRBJ1-1; possibly TRBD1 for D (6 bases). V was trimmed by 8 bases and J by 1 base, leaving 14 bases between them. Germline CDR1 LNHDA, CDR2 SQIVND (reference sequence). The CDR3 loop spans 14 amino acids. CDR3 amino acids: CASRLGDKNTEAFF. In nucleotides, the CDR3 is TGTGCCAGTCGCCTTGGGGACAAGAACACTGAAGCTTTCTTT.

This clonotype was observed many times. The V and J genes are TRBV27 and TRBJ2-3; D uncertain. The CDR3 is 14 residues long. CDR1 is MNHEY and CDR2 is SMNVEV in the germline V gene (reference sequence). V lost 8 bases and J lost 3, with 15 bases in between. CDR3 sequence reads: CASAVRVGTDTQYF. DNA for the CDR3: TGTGCCAGCGCCGTAAGGGTTGGGACAGATACGCAGTATTTT.

This clonotype was detected ten times or more. The chain recombines TRBV5-1 with TRBJ2-2; 9 bases align to TRBD2. Unmatched junction bases numbered 1, after V lost 0 bases and J lost 4 bases. The CDR3 totals 15 residues. CDR1 and CDR2 from the germline V gene are SGHRS and YFSETQ. Written as DNA, the CDR3 is TGCGCCAGCAGCTTGGGACTAGCGGTCACCGGGGAGCTGTTTTTT. Its protein is CASSLGLAVTGELFF.

This clonotype was seen repeatedly, ten times or more. In DNA form, the CDR3 reads TGTGCCAGTAGCCCGGACAGTCGCCCCTATGGCTACACCTTC. It yields the protein CASSPDSRPYGYTF. This rearrangement joins TRBV19 to TRBJ1-2; a weak D match, TRBD1 (6 bases). CDR1 LNHDA and CDR2 SQIVND come from the germline V gene (reference sequence). The CDR3 spans 14 residues. V gave up 6 bases and J gave up 4 bases, with 15 bases separating them.

This clonotype was counted many times. This rearrangement joins TRBV29-1 to TRBJ2-3; D remains ambiguous. Trimming removed 5 bases at V and 0 bases at J, with 9 bases between. Per germline, CDR1 SQVTM and CDR2 ANQGSEA. The CDR3 consists of 13 residues. As DNA, the CDR3 is TGCAGCGTTAACGTGGGGAGCACAGATACGCAGTATTTT. It is translated as CSVNVGSTDTQYF.

The chain recombines TRBV7-6 with TRBJ2-1; D gene uncertain. Trimming took 1 base from V and 2 from J, leaving 9 bases between them. Germline-derived CDR1 and CDR2 are SGHVS and FNYEAQ. The CDR3 runs 15 residues. CDR3 DNA: TGTGCCAGCAGCTTAGGTGACACCGCCTACAATGAGCAGTTCTTC. Translation gives CASSLGDTAYNEQFF.

The CDR3 spells CATSRGPTEEQYV. CDR3 in DNA: TGTGCCACCAGCAGAGGTCCCACAGAGGAGCAGTACGTC. The J gene is TRBJ2-7, the V gene TRBV15; no definite D call. Between the trimmed V and J ends, which lost 1 base and 7 bases, there was a span of 11 bases. The CDR3 sequence is 13 residues long. Per the germline V gene, CDR1 is LNHNV and CDR2 is YYDKDF (reference sequence).